This entry lists 20 T cell receptor beta chains sequenced from one sample in a study of cytomegalovirus exposure and HLA in healthy donors. Primers: 60 Vbeta forward and 13 Jbeta reverse. Assay used: immunoSEQ multiplex PCR; TCRdb lists only in-frame clones, some missing. There are approximately 150,000 clones in the sample; around 82% occur only once, and less than 15% lies in the top ten. Input material: PBMCs. These receptors were obtained from a woman aged 45-65 years in good health and CMV-seropositive.

This clone was picked up a small number of times. This rearrangement joins TRBV11-3 to TRBJ2-5; TRBD1 might be the D (5 bases). The CDR3 has 16 residues. Trimming took 1 base from V and 4 from J, leaving 16 bases between them. Germline lookup yields CDR1 SGHNT and CDR2 YENEEA. CDR3 loop: CASSLGDSQISETQYF. CDR3 DNA sequence: TGTGCCAGCAGCTTAGGTGACAGTCAAATCTCAGAGACCCAGTACTTC.

The chain uses TRBV11-3 and TRBJ1-2; TRBD1 might be the D (5 bases). The CDR3 spans 16 residues. Trimming removed 0 bases at V and 3 bases at J, with 14 bases between. The germline CDR1 and CDR2 sequences are SGHNT and YENEEA. The CDR3 here is CASSLEDDDRHYGYTF. The CDR3 DNA reads as TGTGCCAGCAGCTTAGAAGATGATGACAGACACTATGGCTACACCTTC. Drawing the rest from reference TRBV11-3 and TRBJ1-2, the complete variable domain is EAGVVQSPRYKIIEKKQPVAFWCNPISGHNTLYWYLQNLGQGPELLIRYENEEAVDDSQLPKDRFSAERLKGVDSTLKIQPAELGDSAVYLCASSLEDDDRHYGYTFGSGTRLTVV.

This chain connects TRBV6-5 to TRBJ1-1; D might be TRBD1 (6 bases). CDR1 and CDR2 from the germline V gene are MNHEY and SVGAGI. The CDR3 loop spans 14 amino acids. V lost 4 bases to trimming and J lost 2 bases, with 11 bases between them. DNA for the CDR3: TGTGCCAGCAGTTCGACAGGTTTCAACACTGAAGCTTTCTTT. It is translated as CASSSTGFNTEAFF.

This clone showed up just a few times. J is TRBJ2-7 and V is TRBV5-4, with TRBD1 matching over 8 bases. Germline V gene lookup returns CDR1 SGHNT and CDR2 YYREEE (reference sequence). This CDR3 is 13 amino acids long. Germline trimming cut 4 bases from V and 2 bases from J; bases unmatched to any gene: 2. The CDR3: CASSQTGAYEQYF. CDR3 sequence (DNA): TGTGCCAGCAGCCAGACAGGGGCCTACGAGCAGTACTTC.

The rearrangement uses TRBV5-1 and TRBJ1-1; TRBD1 matches at 7 bases. Germline CDR1 SGHRS, CDR2 YFSETQ. The CDR3 totals 12 residues. The junction had 0 bases not matched to a gene; V was cut back by 0 bases and J by 7 bases. CDR3 sequence: CASSLGQGEAFF. In DNA, the CDR3 is TGCGCCAGCAGCTTGGGACAGGGTGAAGCTTTCTTT.

CDR3 region: CAISERQASSGANVLTF. Here the CDR3 DNA reads TGTGCCATCAGTGAACGACAGGCTAGCTCTGGGGCCAACGTCCTGACTTTC. The chain carries TRBV10-3 and TRBJ2-6; perhaps TRBD1 as D (6 bases). Per the germline V gene, CDR1 is ENHRY and CDR2 is SYGVKD. This CDR3 has 17 residues. The V end was cut by 3 bases, the J end by 0 bases, with 12 bases between.

The chain uses TRBV2 and TRBJ1-1, with D uncertain. The CDR3 runs 13 residues. Trimming left V 5 bases short and J 1 base short, with 8 bases between. From germline, CDR1 is SNHLY and CDR2 FYNNEI. CDR3 protein: CASSSFWNTEAFF. CDR3 in DNA: TGTGCCAGCAGTTCGTTTTGGAACACTGAAGCTTTCTTT.

This sequence joins TRBV27 and TRBJ2-7, with 8 nucleotides matching TRBD1. Per the germline V gene, CDR1 is MNHEY and CDR2 is SMNVEV (reference sequence). With 5 bases clipped from V and 2 bases from J, the junction kept 11 bases outside the gene matches. The CDR3 sequence is 16 residues long. The CDR3 region has the DNA TGTGCCAGCAGTCATCAGCCGGGACAGGTGACCTACGAGCAGTACTTC. Translated, it gives CASSHQPGQVTYEQYF.

The chain carries TRBV19 and TRBJ1-6, with D unclear. Germline-derived CDR1 and CDR2 are LNHDA and SQIVND (reference sequence). The V and J ends lost 1 base and 9 bases respectively, with 10 bases between them. The CDR3 is 14 amino acids. CDR3 sequence (DNA): TGTGCCAGTAGTATAGGTGACTTTACTTCACCCCTCCACTTT. Its translation is CASSIGDFTSPLHF.

CDR3 loop: CASSSGQGYKPEQFF. Written as DNA, the CDR3 is TGTGCCAGCAGCTCCGGACAGGGATACAAACCTGAGCAGTTCTTC. The chain links TRBV7-6 to TRBJ2-1; 8 nucleotides match TRBD1. The germline gives CDR1 SGHVS, CDR2 FNYEAQ. The CDR3 is 15 amino acids. V dropped 4 bases and J dropped 9; count of bases not matched to a gene: 11.

This chain connects TRBV11-1 to TRBJ1-1; the match to TRBD1 covers 7 bases. V dropped 5 bases and J dropped 9; count of bases not matched to a gene: 6. This CDR3 comprises 12 residues. CDR1 and CDR2 (germline): SGHAT, FQDESV (reference sequence). The CDR3 DNA reads as TGTGCCAGCAGCCGAGACAGGGTTAAAGCTTTCTTT. Translation: CASSRDRVKAFF.

A note on this clone: Relative to the germline gene, one junction end is altered; a read error may explain this. This chain connects TRBV25-1 to TRBJ1-1; 9 bases are shared with TRBD1. The CDR3 length is 16 residues. The germline gives CDR1 MGHDK, CDR2 SYGVNS. The CDR3 nucleotides read TGTGCCGGCAGTGAATCGAACAGGGGGCGCTTTACTGAAGCTTTCTTT. Protein product: CAGSESNRGRFTEAFF.

The genes are TRBV18 and TRBJ1-2; 7 bases align to TRBD1. CDR3 length equals 13 residues. CDR1 and CDR2 (germline): KGHSH, LQKENI. Trimming cost V 2 bases and J 3 bases; bases outside gene matches: 0. CDR3 in amino acids: CASSPDRDYGYTF. DNA for the CDR3: TGTGCCAGCTCACCAGACAGGGACTATGGCTACACCTTC.

The chain carries TRBV7-9 and TRBJ1-1; D ambiguous. Between the trimmed V and J ends, which lost 5 bases and 1 base, there was a span of 11 bases. From germline, CDR1 is SEHNR and CDR2 FQNEAQ (reference sequence). CDR3 length: 14 residues. The CDR3 protein is CASSLDIQNTEAFF. The CDR3 bases are TGTGCCAGCAGCCTTGACATTCAGAACACTGAAGCTTTCTTT.

The chain uses TRBV6-1 and TRBJ1-5; D is uncertain. Germline loops: CDR1 MNHNS, CDR2 SASEGT. The CDR3 consists of 14 residues. With 8 bases removed from V and 5 bases from J, the gap between germline ends came to 16 bases. CDR3 residues: CASWPRTGDQPQHF. The DNA for the CDR3 is TGTGCCAGCTGGCCCAGGACTGGGGATCAGCCCCAGCATTTT.

The gene calls are TRBV20-1 and TRBJ2-7; D unclear. V shed 6 bases and J shed 5 bases, with 8 bases lying between them. CDR1 is DFQATT, CDR2 SNEGSKA, per germline (reference sequence). This CDR3 has 10 amino acids. CDR3: CSALRDEQYF. Written as DNA, the CDR3 is TGCAGTGCCCTGCGAGACGAGCAGTACTTC.

This chain uses TRBV29-1 with TRBJ1-1; 10 bases match TRBD1. Germline CDR1 and CDR2: SQVTM and ANQGSEA. The CDR3 covers 14 residues. V was clipped by 7 bases and J by 4 bases; unmatched bases: 9. DNA for the CDR3: TGCAGCGCACCCGGGACAGGGGTTGGCACTGAAGCTTTCTTT. Translation gives CSAPGTGVGTEAFF.

V and J are TRBV5-5 and TRBJ2-1, with TRBD1 as a possible D gene (6 bases). The V gene lost 3 bases and the J gene lost 10 bases, with 14 bases spanning the gap. Germline V gene lookup returns CDR1 SGHKS and CDR2 YYEKEE (reference sequence). The CDR3 has 13 amino acids. The CDR3 spells CASSWGRETEQFF. The CDR3, as DNA: TGTGCCAGCAGCTGGGGGCGTGAGACCGAGCAGTTCTTC.

The CDR3 is CASSLGGYSGNTIYF. Written as DNA, the CDR3 is TGCGCCAGCAGCTTGGGAGGATACTCTGGAAACACCATATATTTT. The V and J genes are TRBV5-1 and TRBJ1-3; unclear D gene. The CDR3 has 15 residues. Germline CDR1 and CDR2: SGHRS and YFSETQ. Trimming pared 0 bases from V and 0 bases from J, leaving 7 bases between.

The V and J genes are TRBV9 and TRBJ1-5, with a possible D match to TRBD1 (5 bases). The CDR3 loop spans 19 amino acids. The germline V gene has CDR1 SGDLS and CDR2 YYNGEE. The ends were cut back, 2 bases at V and 0 bases at J, with 21 bases in the middle. The CDR3 DNA sequence: TGTGCCAGCAGCGTCTTCCCGAAGACAGAATCATATAGCAATCAGCCCCAGCATTTT. Amino acids: CASSVFPKTESYSNQPQHF.